Below, one T cell receptor (beta chain) is given with its context. The data originate from a study of identical twins. Healthy Caucasian individuals made up all the donors. V lost 5 bases and J 6 bases, leaving 11 bases between the germline ends. Looked up from germline, CDR1 is MNHEY and CDR2 is SMNVEV (reference sequence). The CDR3 is 12 residues long. One entry per CDR3 protein, called by TCRdb with MiXCR from the 5' RACE reads. The sample has fewer than 250,000 distinct CDR3 sequences; approximately 7.9% are singletons. The same data also went into a second study, on yellow fever vaccine responses in identical twins.

The clonotype was recovered from a young woman in good health. The sequenced sample consisted of CD8+ T cells sorted from blood. The rearrangement links TRBV27 to TRBJ2-7; perhaps TRBD1 as D (6 bases). DNA for the CDR3: TGTGCCAGCAGTCCACCAGGGGCCGAGCAGTACTTC. This gives the protein CASSPPGAEQYF.